This TCR beta chain came from a study of blood T cell repertoires in COVID-19. Study summary: Sites in the United States, Italy and Spain provided acute and convalescent COVID-19 samples.

Followed longitudinally, the Seattle patients had been enrolled during active infection. The germline V and J ends were trimmed by 1 base and 3 bases, with 12 bases remaining between them. This CDR3 has 15 residues. CDR1 is KGHSH and CDR2 is LQKENI in the germline V gene. Original processing notes: Nucleated cell number was recorded as an estimate derived from reference gene primer amplification. The protocol was immunoSEQ multiplex PCR, while the TCRdb copy is restricted to in-frame clones and leaves out a portion. D and trimming come from the DNA, and the V and J calls and clone size come from that table. The sample consists of about 150,000 clones, roughly 86% of them appearing once.

Sequenced: peripheral blood. This TCR was sampled from a woman of 80 years or more with COVID-19, enrolled during active disease. V usage is TRBV18 and J usage is TRBJ1-1, with TRBD1 as a possible D gene (5 bases). The CDR3 protein is CASSPLKGFDTEAFF. CDR3 in DNA: TGTGCCAGCTCACCACTGAAGGGGTTCGACACTGAAGCTTTCTTT.